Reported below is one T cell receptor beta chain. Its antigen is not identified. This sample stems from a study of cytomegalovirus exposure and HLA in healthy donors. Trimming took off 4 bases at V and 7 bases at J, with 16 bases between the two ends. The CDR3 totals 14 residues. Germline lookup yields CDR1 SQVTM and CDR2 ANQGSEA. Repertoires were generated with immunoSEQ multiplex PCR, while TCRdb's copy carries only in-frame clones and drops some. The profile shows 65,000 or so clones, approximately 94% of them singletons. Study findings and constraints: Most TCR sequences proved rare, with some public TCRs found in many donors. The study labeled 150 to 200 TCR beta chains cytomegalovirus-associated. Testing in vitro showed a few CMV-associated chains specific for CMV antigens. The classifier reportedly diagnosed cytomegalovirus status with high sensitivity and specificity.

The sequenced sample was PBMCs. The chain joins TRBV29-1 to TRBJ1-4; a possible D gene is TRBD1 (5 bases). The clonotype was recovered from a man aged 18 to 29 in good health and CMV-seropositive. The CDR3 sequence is CSVAPGGEGEKLFF. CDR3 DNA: TGCAGCGTTGCCCCAGGAGGGGAAGGTGAAAAACTGTTTTTT. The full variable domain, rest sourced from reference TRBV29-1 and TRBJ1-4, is SAVISQKPSRDICQRGTSLTIQCQVDSQVTMMFWYRQQPGQSLTLIATANQGSEATYESGFVIDKFPISRPNLTFSTLTVSNMSPEDSSIYLCSVAPGGEGEKLFFGSGTQLSVL.